These 2 T cell receptor beta chains came from one sample sequenced in a study of blood T cell repertoires in COVID-19. Data came from immunoSEQ multiplex PCR; TCRdb stores just in-frame clones and leaves some out. The sample includes some 85,000 clones, approximately 80% seen only once; the top ten take 15% to 20%. The sequencing input was peripheral blood. The receptors come from a woman of 80 years or more with acute or convalescent COVID-19.

V and J are TRBV7-2 and TRBJ2-3, with D perhaps matching TRBD2 (6 bases). Germline V gene lookup returns CDR1 SGHTA and CDR2 FQGNSA. V lost 7 bases to trimming and J lost 0 bases, with 8 bases between them. The CDR3 sequence is 13 residues long. The CDR3 loop reads CASTLASTDTQYF. In nucleotides, the CDR3 is TGTGCCAGCACACTAGCTAGCACAGATACGCAGTATTTT.

The chain is built from TRBV12-3 or TRBV12-4 and TRBJ1-5; tentatively, D is TRBD1 (5 bases). The CDR3 is 13 residues long. Between the trimmed V and J ends, which lost 2 bases and 5 bases, there was a span of 7 bases. CDR3 amino acids: CASSLIQDQPQHF. DNA for the CDR3: TGTGCCAGCAGTTTAATACAGGATCAGCCCCAGCATTTT.